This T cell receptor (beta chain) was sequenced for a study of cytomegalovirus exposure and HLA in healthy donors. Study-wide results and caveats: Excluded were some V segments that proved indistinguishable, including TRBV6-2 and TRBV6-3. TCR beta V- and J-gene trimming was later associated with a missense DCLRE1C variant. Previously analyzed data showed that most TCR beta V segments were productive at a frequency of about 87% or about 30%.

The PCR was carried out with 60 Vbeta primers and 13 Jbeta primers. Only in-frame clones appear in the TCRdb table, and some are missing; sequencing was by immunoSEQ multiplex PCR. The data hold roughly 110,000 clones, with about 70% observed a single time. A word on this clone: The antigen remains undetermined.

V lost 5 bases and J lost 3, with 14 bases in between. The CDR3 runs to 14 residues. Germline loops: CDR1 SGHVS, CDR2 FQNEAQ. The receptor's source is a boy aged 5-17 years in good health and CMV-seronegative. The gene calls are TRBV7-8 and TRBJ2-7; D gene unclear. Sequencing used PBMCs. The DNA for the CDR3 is TGTGCCAGCAGCGCTCACAGTATTTTCTACGAGCAGTACTTC. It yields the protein CASSAHSIFYEQYF.